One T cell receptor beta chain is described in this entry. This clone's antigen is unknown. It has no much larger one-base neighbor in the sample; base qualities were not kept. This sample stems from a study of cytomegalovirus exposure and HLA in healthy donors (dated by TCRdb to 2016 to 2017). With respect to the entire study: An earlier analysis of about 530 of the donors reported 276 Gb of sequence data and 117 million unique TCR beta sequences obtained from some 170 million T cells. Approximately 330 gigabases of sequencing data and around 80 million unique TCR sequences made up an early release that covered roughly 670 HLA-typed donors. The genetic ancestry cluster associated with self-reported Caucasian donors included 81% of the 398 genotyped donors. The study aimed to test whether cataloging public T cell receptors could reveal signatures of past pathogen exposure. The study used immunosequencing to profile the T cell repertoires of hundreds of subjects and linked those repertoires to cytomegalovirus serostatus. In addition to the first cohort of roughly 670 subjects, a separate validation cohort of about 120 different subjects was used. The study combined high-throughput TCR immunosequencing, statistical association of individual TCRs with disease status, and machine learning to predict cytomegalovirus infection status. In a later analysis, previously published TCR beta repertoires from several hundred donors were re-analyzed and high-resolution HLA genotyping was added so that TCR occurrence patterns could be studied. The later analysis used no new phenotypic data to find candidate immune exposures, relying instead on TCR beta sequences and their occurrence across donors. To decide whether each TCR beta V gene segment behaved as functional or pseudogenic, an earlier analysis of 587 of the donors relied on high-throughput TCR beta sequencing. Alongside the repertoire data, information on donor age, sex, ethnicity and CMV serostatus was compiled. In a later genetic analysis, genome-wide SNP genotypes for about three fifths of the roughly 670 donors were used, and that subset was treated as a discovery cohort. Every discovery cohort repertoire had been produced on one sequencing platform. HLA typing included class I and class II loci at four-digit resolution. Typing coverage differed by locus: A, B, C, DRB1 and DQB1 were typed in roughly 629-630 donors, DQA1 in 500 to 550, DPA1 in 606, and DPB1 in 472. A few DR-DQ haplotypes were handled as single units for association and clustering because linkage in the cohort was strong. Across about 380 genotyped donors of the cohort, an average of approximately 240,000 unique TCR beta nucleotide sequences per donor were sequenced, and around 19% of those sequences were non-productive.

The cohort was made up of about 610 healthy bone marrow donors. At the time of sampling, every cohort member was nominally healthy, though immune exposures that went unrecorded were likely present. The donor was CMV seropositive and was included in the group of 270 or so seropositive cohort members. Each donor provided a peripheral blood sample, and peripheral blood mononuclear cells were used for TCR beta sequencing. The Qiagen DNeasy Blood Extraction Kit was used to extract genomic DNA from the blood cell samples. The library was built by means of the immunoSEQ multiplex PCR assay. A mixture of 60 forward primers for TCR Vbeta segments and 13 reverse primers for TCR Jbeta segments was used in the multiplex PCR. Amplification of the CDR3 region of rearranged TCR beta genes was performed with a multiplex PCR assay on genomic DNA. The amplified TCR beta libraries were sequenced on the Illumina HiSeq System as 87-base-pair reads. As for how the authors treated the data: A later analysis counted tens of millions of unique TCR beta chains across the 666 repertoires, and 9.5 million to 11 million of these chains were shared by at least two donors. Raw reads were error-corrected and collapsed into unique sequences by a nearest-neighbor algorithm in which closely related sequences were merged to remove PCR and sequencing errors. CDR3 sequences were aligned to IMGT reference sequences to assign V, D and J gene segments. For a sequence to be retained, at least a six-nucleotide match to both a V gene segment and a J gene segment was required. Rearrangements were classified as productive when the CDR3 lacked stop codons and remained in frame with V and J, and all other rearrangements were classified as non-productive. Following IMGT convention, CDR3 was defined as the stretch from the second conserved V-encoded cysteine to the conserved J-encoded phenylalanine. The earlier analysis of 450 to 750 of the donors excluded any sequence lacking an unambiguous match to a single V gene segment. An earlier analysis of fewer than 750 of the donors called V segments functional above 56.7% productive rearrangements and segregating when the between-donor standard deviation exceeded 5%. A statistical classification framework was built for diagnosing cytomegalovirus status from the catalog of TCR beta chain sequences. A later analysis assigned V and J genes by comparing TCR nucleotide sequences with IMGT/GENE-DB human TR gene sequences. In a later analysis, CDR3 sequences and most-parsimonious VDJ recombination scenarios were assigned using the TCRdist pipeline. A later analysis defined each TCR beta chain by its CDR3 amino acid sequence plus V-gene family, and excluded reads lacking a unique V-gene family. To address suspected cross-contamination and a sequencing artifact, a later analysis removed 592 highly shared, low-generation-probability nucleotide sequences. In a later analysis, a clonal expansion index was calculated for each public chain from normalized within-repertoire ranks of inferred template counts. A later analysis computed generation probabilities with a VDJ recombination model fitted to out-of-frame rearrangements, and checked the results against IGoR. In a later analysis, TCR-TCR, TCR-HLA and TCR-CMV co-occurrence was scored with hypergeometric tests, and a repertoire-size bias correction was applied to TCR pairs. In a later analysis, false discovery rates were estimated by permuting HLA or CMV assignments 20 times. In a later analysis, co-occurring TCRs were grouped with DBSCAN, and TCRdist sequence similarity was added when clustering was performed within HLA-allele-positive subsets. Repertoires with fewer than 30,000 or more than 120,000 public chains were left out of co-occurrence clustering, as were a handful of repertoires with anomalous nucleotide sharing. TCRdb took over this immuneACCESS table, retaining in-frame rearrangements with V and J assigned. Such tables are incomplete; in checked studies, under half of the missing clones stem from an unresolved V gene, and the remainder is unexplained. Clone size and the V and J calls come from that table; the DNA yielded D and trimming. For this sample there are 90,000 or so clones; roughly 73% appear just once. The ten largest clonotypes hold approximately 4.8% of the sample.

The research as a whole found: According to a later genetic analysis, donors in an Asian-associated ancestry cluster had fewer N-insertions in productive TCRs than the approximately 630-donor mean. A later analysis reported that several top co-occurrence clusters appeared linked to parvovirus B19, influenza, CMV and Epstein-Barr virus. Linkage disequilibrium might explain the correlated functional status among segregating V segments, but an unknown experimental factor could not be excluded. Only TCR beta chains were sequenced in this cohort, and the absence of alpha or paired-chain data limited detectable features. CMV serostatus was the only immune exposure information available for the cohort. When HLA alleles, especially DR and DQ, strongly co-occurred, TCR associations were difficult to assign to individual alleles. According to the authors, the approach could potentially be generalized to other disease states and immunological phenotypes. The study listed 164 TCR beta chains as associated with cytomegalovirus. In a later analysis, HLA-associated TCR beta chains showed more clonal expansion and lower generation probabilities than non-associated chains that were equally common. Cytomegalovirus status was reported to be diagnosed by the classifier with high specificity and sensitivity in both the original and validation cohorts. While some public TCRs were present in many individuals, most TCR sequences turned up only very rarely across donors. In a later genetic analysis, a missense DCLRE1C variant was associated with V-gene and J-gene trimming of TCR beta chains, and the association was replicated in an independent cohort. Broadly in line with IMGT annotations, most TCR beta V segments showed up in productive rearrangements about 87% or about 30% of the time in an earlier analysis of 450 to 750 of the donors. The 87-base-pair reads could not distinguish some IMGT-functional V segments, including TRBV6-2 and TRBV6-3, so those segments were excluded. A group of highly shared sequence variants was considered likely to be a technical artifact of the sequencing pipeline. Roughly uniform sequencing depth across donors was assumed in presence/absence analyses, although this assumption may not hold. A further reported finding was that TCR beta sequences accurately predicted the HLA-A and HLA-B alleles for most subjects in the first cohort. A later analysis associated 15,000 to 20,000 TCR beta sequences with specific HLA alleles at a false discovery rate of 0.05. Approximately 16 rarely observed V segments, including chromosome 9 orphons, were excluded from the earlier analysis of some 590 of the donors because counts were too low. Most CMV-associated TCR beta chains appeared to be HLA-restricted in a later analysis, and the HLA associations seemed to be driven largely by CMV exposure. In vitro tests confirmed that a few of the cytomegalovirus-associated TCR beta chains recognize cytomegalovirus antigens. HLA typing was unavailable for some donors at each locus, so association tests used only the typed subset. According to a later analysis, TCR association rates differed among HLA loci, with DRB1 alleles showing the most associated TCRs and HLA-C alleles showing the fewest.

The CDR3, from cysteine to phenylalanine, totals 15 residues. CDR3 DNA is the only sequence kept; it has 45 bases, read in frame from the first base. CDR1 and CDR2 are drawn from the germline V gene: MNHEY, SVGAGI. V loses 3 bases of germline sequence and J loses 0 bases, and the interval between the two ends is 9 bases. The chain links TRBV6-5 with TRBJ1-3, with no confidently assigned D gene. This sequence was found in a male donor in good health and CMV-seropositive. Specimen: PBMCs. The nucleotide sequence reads TGTGCCAGCAGTTATACGGGGATCTCTGGAAACACCATATATTTT. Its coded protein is CASSYTGISGNTIYF.